This entry lists 11 T cell receptor beta chains sequenced from one sample in a study of immune characterization of retroperitoneal liposarcoma. Each CDR3 protein is one row after TCRdb ran MiXCR on the PCR reads. The sample contains roughly 1,700 distinct CDR3 sequences, 45% to 55% of which appear only once. The sequencing sample was made of tumor tissue. The receptors were gathered from a male donor with retroperitoneal liposarcoma.

This rearrangement joins TRBV12-3 or TRBV12-4 to TRBJ2-1, with 8 bases identical to TRBD1. The tail of the sequence fits TRBJ2-7 better, so the J call may be wrong. The length of the CDR3 is 17 residues. CDR3 bases: TGTGCCAGCAGCAGACAGGGGTTCTCATTAGGGGGTATCGAGCAGTACTTC. Translation: CASSRQGFSLGGIEQYF.

The chain employs TRBV4-1 and TRBJ2-5; 11 bases match TRBD1. This CDR3 is 15 amino acids long. J gave up 5 bases and V 3 bases, and 5 bases lay outside the gene matches. Per the germline V gene, CDR1 is MGHRA and CDR2 is YSYEKL. As DNA, the CDR3 is TGCGCCAGCAGCCAGGGGGACAGGGGGTATGAGACCCAGTACTTC. Protein product: CASSQGDRGYETQYF.

A note on this clonotype: Germline is not matched at one junction end, which may reflect a read error. V and J are TRBV7-6 and TRBJ2-4; 8 bases align to TRBD2. The DNA end lines up better with TRBJ2-1; the J call may be wrong. The CDR3 extends over 16 amino acids. The germline V gene encodes CDR1 SGHVS and CDR2 FNYEAQ. CDR3 nucleotides: TGTGCTAGCAGCCAACCGGGTAGCGGGGTCTACTACGAGCAGTTCTTC. It yields the protein CASSQPGSGVYYEQFF.

In its sample, this clonotype was seen a few times. The chain couples TRBV6-1 to TRBJ2-1; possible D gene TRBD2, 6 bases. The CDR3 totals 12 residues. Looked up from germline, CDR1 is MNHNS and CDR2 is SASEGT. V shed 5 bases and J shed 8 bases, with 10 bases lying between them. CDR3: CASSPSGDEQFF. The CDR3 DNA is TGTGCCAGCAGTCCATCGGGAGATGAGCAGTTCTTC.

The table lists this clonotype with a few counts. This sequence joins TRBV7-9 and TRBJ2-6, with D possibly matching TRBD2 (7 bases). With the DNA end fitting TRBJ2-1 better, the J assignment may be wrong. Germline V lookup: CDR1 SEHNR, CDR2 FQNEAQ (reference sequence). The CDR3 runs to 15 residues. The CDR3 is CASSKGGAFKETQFF. Here the CDR3 DNA reads TGTGCCAGCAGTAAAGGGGGGGCTTTCAAGGAGACCCAGTTCTTC.

The chain couples TRBV6-1 to TRBJ2-1, with D possibly matching TRBD2 (6 bases). The CDR3 loop spans 15 amino acids. From germline, CDR1 is MNHNS and CDR2 SASEGT. Trimming removed 7 bases at V and 2 bases at J, with 15 bases between. The CDR3 is CASTLGAGTYNEQFF. In nucleotides, the CDR3 is TGTGCCAGCACCCTAGGGGCGGGGACCTACAATGAGCAGTTCTTC.

This clonotype appeared once. The chain couples TRBV6-1 to TRBJ2-5; D call uncertain. The closer fit of TRBJ2-1 to the DNA end suggests the J call may be wrong. This CDR3 comprises 13 residues. Germline V gene sequence: CDR1 MNHNS, CDR2 SASEGT. The CDR3 DNA is TGTGCCAGCATTGTGGACCACCCCTACGAGCAGTTCTTC. Translating it yields CASIVDHPYEQFF.

This clonotype was observed a single time. The chain employs TRBV7-2 and TRBJ2-3, with no clear D. With 2 bases removed from V and 6 bases from J, the gap between germline ends came to 9 bases. Germline-derived CDR1 and CDR2 are SGHTA and FQGNSA. This CDR3 is 13 amino acids long. CDR3 amino acids: CASSLFAVDTQYF. Written as DNA, the CDR3 is TGTGCCAGCAGCTTATTTGCCGTGGATACGCAGTATTTT.

Judged by abundance, this clonotype is large. The chain carries TRBV6-6 and TRBJ2-1; 10 bases align to TRBD2. Germline V gene lookup returns CDR1 MNHNY and CDR2 SVGAGI (reference sequence). The CDR3 consists of 15 residues. Trimming removed 0 bases from V and 8 bases from J; junction bases left unmatched: 4. Here the CDR3 DNA reads TGTGCCAGCAGTTACTCCAGCGGGGGGGCCCATGAGCAGTTCTTC. It translates to CASSYSSGGAHEQFF.

This chain joins TRBV10-1 and TRBJ2-1; 7 bases map to TRBD2. Trimming removed 5 bases from V and 4 bases from J; junction bases left unmatched: 11. This CDR3 contains 16 residues. CDR1 is WNHNN and CDR2 is SYGVQD in the germline V gene (reference sequence). Here the CDR3 reads CASSSWSGNRYNEQFF. CDR3 bases: TGCGCCAGCAGTTCATGGAGCGGGAATCGATACAATGAGCAGTTCTTC.

The V and J genes are TRBV12-3 or TRBV12-4 and TRBJ2-5; 7 bases align to TRBD2. The DNA end is more similar to TRBJ2-7, so the J call may be wrong. The CDR3 consists of 12 residues. The CDR3 nucleotides read TGTGCCAGCAGTCCCCGGGGGGACGAGCAGTACTTC. Its protein is CASSPRGDEQYF.